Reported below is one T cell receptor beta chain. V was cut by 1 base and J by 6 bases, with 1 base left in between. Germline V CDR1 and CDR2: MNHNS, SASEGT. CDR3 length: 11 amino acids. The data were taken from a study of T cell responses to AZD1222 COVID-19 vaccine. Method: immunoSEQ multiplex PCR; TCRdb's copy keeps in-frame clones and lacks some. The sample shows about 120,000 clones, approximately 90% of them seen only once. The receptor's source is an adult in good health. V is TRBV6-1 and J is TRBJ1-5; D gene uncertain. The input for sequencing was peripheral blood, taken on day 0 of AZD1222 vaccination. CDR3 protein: CASSEGQPQHF. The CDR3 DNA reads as TGTGCCAGCAGTGAAGGTCAGCCCCAGCATTTT.